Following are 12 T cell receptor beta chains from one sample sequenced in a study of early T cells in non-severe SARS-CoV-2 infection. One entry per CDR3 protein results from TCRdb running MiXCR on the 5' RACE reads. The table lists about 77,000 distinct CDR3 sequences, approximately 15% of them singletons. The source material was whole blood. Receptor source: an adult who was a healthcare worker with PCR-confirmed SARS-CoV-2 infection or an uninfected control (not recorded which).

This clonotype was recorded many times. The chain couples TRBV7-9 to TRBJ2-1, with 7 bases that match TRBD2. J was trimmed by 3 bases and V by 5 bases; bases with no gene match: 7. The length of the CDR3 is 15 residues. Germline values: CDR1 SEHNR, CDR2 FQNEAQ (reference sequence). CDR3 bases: TGTGCCAGCAGCGCTCCTAGCGGCAGCTACAATGAGCAGTTCTTC. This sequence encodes CASSAPSGSYNEQFF.

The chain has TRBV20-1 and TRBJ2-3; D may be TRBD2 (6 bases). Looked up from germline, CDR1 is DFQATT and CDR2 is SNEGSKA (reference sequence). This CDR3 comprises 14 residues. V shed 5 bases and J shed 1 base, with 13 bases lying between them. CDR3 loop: CSALPGLRTDTQYF. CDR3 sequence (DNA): TGCAGTGCTCTTCCGGGACTCCGCACAGATACGCAGTATTTT.

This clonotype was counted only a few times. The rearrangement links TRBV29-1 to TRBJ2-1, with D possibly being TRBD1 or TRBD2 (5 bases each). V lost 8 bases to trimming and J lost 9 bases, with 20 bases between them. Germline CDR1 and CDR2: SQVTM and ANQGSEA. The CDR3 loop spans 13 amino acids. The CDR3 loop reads CSSQWGMSGEQFF. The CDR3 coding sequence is TGCAGCTCGCAGTGGGGGATGTCCGGTGAGCAGTTCTTC.

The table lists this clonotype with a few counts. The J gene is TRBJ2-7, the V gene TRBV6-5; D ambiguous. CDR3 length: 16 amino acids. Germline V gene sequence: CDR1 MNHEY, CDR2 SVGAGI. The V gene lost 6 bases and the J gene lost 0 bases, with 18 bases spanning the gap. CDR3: CASSPLVGFLSYEQYF. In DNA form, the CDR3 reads TGTGCCAGCAGCCCCCTTGTGGGGTTCCTCTCCTACGAGCAGTACTTC.

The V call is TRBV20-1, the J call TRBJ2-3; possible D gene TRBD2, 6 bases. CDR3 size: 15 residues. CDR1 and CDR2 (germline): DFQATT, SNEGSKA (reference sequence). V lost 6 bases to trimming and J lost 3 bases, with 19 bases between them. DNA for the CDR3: TGCAGTGCCCCTCCCTCTCGCGGGAATACAGATACGCAGTATTTT. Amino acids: CSAPPSRGNTDTQYF.

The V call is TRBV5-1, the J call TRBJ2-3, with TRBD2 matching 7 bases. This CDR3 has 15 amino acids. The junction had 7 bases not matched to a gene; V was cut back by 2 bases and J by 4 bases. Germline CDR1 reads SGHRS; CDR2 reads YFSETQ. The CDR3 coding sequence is TGCGCCAGCAGCTTTATAGGACTAGTGGCAGATACGCAGTATTTT. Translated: CASSFIGLVADTQYF.

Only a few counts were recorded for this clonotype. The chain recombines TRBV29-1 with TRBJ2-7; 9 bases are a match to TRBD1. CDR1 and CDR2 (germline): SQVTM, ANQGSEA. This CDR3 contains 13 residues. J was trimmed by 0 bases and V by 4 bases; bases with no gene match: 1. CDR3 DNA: TGCAGCGTTGGGGACAGGGCCTCCTACGAGCAGTACTTC. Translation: CSVGDRASYEQYF.

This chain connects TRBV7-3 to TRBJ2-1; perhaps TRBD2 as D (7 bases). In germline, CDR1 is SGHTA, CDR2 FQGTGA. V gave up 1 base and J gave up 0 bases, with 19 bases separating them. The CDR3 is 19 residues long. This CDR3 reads CASSLIGGPSATSYNEQFF. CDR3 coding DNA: TGTGCCAGCAGCTTAATCGGGGGGCCTAGCGCGACCTCCTACAATGAGCAGTTCTTC.

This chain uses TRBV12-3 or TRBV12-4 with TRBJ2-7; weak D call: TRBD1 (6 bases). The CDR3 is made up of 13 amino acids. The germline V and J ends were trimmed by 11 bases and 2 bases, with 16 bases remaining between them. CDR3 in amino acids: CASSQGRTYEQYF. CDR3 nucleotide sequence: TGTGCCTCTTCCCAGGGGCGAACCTACGAGCAGTACTTC.

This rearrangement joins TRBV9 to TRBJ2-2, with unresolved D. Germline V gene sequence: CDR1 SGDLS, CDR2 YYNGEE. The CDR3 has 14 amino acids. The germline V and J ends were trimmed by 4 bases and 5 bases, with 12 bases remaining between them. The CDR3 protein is CASSPVVETGELFF. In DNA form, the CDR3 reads TGTGCCAGCAGCCCCGTCGTGGAAACCGGGGAGCTGTTTTTT.

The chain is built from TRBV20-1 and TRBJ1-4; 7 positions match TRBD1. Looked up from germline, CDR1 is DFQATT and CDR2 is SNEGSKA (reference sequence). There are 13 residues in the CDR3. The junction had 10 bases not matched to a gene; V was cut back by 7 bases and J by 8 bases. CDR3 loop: CSVSKGANEKLFF. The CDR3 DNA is TGCAGTGTCAGCAAGGGGGCGAACGAAAAACTGTTTTTT.

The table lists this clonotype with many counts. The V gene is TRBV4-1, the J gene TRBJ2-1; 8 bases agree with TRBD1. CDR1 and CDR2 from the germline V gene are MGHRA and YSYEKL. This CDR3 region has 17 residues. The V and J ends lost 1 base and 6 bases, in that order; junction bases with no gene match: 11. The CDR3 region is CASSQVLTGGPLNEQFF. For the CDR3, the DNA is TGCGCCAGCAGCCAAGTTTTAACAGGGGGGCCACTCAATGAGCAGTTCTTC.